This T cell receptor beta chain was sequenced during a study of T cell responses to AZD1222 COVID-19 vaccine. Study results and limitations: Once two AZD1222 doses were given, Spike-specific TCR breadth and depth went up. Among AZD1222 vaccinees, only 5 to 7 were seropositive at baseline.

The analysis combined second doses at about 4 or about 12 weeks. Sequencing used immunoSEQ multiplex PCR; TCRdb keeps in-frame clones, though not all of them. The table lists about 120,000 clones, more than 75% of them singletons. As concerns this clone: Its antigen is as yet unknown.

Germline V gene lookup returns CDR1 SEHNR and CDR2 FQNEAQ (reference sequence). With 2 bases removed from V and 5 bases from J, the gap between germline ends came to 6 bases. The CDR3 is 12 residues long. This receptor was obtained from an adult who received the AZD1222 COVID-19 vaccine. The sample consisted of peripheral blood, taken 28 days after the second AZD1222 dose. The rearrangement joins TRBV7-9 to TRBJ2-5; D is ambiguous. The CDR3 spells CASSLKGETQYF. CDR3 DNA sequence: TGTGCCAGCAGCTTAAAGGGTGAGACCCAGTACTTC.